This TCR beta chain emerged from a study of cytomegalovirus exposure and HLA in healthy donors. Overall study context: Sequencing of around 200 million T cells in an earlier analysis found around 120 million unique TCR beta sequences. Whole-study findings and limits: Cytomegalovirus-associated status was assigned to fewer than 200 TCR beta chains. In a later analysis, donors in an Asian-associated ancestry cluster reportedly had fewer N-insertions in productive TCRs than the cohort mean.

Remarks on this clone: Its antigen remains unknown.

Germline trimming cut 9 bases from V and 1 base from J; bases unmatched to any gene: 3. Per germline, CDR1 LGHNT and CDR2 FRNRAP. The CDR3 contains 13 residues. The PCR made use of 60 Vbeta and 13 Jbeta primers. The protocol was immunoSEQ multiplex PCR, while the TCRdb copy is restricted to in-frame clones and leaves out a portion. The ten top clones account for less than 0.9%, within a sample of 150,000 to 200,000 clones. This receptor was taken from a boy aged 5-17 years in good health and CMV-seronegative. Specimen: PBMCs. The chain has TRBV12-5 and TRBJ2-5; the match to TRBD2 covers 9 bases. CDR3 amino acids: CASRAGGQETQYF. Here the CDR3 DNA reads TGTGCTAGCAGAGCGGGGGGCCAAGAGACCCAGTACTTC.